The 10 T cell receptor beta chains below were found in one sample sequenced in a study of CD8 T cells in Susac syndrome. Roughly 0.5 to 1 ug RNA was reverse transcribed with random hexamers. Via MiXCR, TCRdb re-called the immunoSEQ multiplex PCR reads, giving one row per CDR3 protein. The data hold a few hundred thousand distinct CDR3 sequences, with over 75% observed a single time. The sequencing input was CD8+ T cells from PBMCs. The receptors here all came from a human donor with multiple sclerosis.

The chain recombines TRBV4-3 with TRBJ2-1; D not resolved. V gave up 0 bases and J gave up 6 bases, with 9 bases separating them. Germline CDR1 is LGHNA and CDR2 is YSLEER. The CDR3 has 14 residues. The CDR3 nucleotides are TGCGCCAGCAGCCAAGAACAAGGCGGCAATGAGCAGTTCTTC. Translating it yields CASSQEQGGNEQFF.

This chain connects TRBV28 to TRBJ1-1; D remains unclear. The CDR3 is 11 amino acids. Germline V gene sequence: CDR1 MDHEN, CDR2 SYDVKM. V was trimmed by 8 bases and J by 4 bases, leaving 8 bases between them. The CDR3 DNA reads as TGTGCCAGCTTCCGGACCACTGAAGCTTTCTTT. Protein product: CASFRTTEAFF.

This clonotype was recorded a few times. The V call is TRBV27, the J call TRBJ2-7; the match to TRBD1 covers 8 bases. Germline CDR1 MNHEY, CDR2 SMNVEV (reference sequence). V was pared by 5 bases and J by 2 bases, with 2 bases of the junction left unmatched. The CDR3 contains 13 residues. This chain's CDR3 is CASSGQGPYEQYF. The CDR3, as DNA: TGTGCCAGCAGTGGACAGGGACCCTACGAGCAGTACTTC.

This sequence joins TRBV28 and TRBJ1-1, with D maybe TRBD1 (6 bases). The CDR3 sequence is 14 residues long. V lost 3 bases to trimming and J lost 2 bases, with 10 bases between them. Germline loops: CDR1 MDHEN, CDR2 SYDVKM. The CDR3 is CASSFTGSNTEAFF. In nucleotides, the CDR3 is TGTGCCAGCAGTTTTACAGGGTCTAACACTGAAGCTTTCTTT.

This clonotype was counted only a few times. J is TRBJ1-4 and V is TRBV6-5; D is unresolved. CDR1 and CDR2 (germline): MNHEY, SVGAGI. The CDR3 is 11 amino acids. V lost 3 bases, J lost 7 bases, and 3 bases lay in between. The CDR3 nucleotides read TGTGCCAGCAGTTATGGTGAAAAACTGTTTTTT. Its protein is CASSYGEKLFF.

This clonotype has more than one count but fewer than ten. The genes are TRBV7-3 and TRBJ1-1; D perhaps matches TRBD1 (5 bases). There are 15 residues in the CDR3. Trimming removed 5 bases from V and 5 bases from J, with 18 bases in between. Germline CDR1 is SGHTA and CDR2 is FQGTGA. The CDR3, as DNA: TGTGCCAGCAGCCCCGAGGGGCGTCGGCGGACTGAAGCTTTCTTT. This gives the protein CASSPEGRRRTEAFF.

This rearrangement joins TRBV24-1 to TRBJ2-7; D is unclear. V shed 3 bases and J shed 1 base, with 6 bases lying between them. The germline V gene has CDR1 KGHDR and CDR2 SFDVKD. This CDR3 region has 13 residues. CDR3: CATSDRQSYEQYF. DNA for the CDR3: TGTGCCACCAGTGATAGACAATCCTACGAGCAGTACTTC.

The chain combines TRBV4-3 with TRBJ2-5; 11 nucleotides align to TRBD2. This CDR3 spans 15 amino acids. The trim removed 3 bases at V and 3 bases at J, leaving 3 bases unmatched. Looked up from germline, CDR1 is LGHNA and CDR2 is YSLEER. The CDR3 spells CASSHLAGGEETQYF. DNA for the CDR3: TGCGCCAGCAGCCACCTAGCGGGGGGCGAAGAGACCCAGTACTTC.

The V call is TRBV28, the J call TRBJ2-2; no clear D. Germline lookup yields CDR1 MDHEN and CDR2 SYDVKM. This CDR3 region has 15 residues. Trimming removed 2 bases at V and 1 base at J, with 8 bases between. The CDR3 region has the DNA TGTGCCAGCAGTTTAGTGCCAGAGAACACCGGGGAGCTGTTTTTT. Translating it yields CASSLVPENTGELFF.

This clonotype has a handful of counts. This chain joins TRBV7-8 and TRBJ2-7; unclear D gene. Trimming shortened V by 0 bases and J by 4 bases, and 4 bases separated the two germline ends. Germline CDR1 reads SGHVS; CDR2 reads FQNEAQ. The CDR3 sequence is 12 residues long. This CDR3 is CASSLAQYEQYF. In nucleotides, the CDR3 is TGTGCCAGCAGCTTAGCGCAGTACGAGCAGTACTTC.